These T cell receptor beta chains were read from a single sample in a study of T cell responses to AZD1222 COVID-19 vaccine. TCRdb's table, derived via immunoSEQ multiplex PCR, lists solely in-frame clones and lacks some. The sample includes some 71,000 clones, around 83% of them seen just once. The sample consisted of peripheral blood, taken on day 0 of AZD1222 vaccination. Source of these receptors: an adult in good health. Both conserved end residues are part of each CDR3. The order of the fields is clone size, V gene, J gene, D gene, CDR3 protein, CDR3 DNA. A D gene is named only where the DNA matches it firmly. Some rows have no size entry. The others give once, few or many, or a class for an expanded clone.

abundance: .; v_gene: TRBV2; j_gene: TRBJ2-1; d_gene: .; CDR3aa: CASSEDPPYNEQFF; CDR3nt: TGTGCCAGCAGTGAAGACCCCCCCTACAATGAGCAGTTCTTC
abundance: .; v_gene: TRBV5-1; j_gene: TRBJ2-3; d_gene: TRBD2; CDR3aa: CASSRRDYSTDTQYF; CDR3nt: TGCGCCAGCAGCCGTAGGGACTACTCCACAGATACGCAGTATTTT
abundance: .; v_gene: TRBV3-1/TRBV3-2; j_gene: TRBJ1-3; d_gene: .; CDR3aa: CASSPESGNTIYF; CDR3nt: TGTGCCAGCAGCCCCGAGTCTGGAAACACCATATATTTT
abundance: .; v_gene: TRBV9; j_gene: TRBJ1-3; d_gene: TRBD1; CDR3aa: CASSASDRTAGLGLTIYF; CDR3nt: TGTGCCAGCAGCGCCTCGGACAGGACTGCGGGCCTTGGGTTGACCATATATTTT
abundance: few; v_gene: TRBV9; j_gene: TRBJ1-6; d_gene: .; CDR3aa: CASKRADNSPLHF; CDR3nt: TGTGCCAGCAAGAGGGCAGATAATTCACCCCTCCACTTT
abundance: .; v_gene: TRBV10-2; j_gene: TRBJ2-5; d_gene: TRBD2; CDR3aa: CASRTSGLQETQYF; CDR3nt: TGCGCCAGCAGGACTAGCGGGCTACAAGAGACCCAGTACTTC
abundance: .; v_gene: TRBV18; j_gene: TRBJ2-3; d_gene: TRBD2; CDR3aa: CASSPTSGSTDTQYF; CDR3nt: TGTGCCAGCTCACCCACTAGCGGAAGCACAGATACGCAGTATTTT
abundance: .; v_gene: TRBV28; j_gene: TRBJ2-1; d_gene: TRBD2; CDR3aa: CAILSMGTSGLEAYNEQFF; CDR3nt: TGTGCCATCCTCTCCATGGGGACTAGCGGCCTCGAGGCCTACAATGAGCAGTTCTTC
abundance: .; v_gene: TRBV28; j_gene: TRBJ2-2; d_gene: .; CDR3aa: CASTSRVGELFF; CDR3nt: TGTGCCAGCACCTCGCGGGTCGGGGAGCTGTTTTTT
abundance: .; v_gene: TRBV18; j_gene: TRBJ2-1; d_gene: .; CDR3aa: CASSPPGPYNEQFF; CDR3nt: TGTGCCAGCTCACCCCCAGGACCCTACAATGAGCAGTTCTTC
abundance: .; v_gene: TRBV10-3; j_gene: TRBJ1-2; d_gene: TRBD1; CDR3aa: CAISEVQQGVNGYTF; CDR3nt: TGTGCCATCAGTGAAGTCCAACAGGGGGTTAACGGCTACACCTTC
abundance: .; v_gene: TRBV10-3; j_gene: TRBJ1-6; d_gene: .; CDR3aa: CAISEGNSNSPLHF; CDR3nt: TGTGCCATCAGTGAGGGGAACTCGAATTCACCCCTCCACTTT
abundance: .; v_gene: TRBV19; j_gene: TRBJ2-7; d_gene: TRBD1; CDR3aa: CASSIARGYEQYF; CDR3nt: TGTGCCAGTAGTATAGCCAGGGGGTACGAGCAGTACTTC
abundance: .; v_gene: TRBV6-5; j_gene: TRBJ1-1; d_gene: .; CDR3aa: CASRSLGVGNTEAFF; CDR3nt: TGTGCCAGCCGAAGCCTAGGGGTTGGGAACACTGAAGCTTTCTTT
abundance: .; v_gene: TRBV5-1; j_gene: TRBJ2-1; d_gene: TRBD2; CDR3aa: CASSSKTSEDEQFF; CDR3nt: TGCGCCAGCAGCTCTAAGACTAGCGAGGATGAGCAGTTCTTC
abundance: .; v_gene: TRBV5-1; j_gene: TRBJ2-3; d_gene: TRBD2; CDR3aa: CASRLAGGTTDTQYF; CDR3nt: TGCGCCAGCAGACTAGCGGGGGGAACCACAGATACGCAGTATTTT
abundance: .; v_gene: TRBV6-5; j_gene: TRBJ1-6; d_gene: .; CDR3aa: CATQGGTPFSPLHF; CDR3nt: TGTGCCACCCAGGGAGGGACCCCATTCTCACCCCTCCACTTT
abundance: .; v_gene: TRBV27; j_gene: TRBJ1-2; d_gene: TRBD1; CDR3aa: CASSNTGATVGYTF; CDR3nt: TGTGCCAGCAGTAATACAGGGGCCACTGTTGGCTACACCTTC
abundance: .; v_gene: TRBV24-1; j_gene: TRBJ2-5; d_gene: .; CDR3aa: CATSEETGRGATQYF; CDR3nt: TGTGCCACCAGTGAGGAGACAGGTCGTGGGGCGACCCAGTACTTC
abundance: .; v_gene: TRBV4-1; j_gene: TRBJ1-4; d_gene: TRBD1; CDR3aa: CASSQEGGWYNEKLFF; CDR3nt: TGCGCCAGCAGCCAAGAAGGGGGCTGGTATAATGAAAAACTGTTTTTT
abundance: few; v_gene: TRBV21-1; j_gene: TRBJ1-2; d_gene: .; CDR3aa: CASSNRGIRSGYTF; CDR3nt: TGTGCCAGCAGCAACAGGGGGATTCGATCTGGCTACACCTTC
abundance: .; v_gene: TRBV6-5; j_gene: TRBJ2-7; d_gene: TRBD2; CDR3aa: CASSLSGGIYEQYF; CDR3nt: TGTGCCAGCAGTCTTAGCGGGGGTATCTACGAGCAGTACTTC
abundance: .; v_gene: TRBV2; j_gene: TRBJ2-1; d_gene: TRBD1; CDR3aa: CASSFGQGNEQFF; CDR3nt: TGTGCCAGCAGCTTCGGACAGGGCAATGAGCAGTTCTTC
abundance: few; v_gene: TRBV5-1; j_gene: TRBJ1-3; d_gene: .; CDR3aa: CASSLGQTSGNTIYF; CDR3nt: TGCGCCAGCAGCTTGGGACAGACCTCTGGAAACACCATATATTTT
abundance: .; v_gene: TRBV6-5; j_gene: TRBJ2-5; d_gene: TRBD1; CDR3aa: CASRTPGQGRETQYF; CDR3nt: TGTGCCAGCAGGACACCGGGACAGGGAAGAGAGACCCAGTACTTC